A single sample is the source of the 25 T cell receptor beta chains below, sequenced in a study of technical replicates of blood from a few donors. Data came from immunoSEQ multiplex PCR; TCRdb stores just in-frame clones and leaves some out. Found here are approximately 92,000 clones, approximately 95% of them singletons; the top ten hold roughly 0.2%. The specimen was T cells isolated from PBMCs. These receptors were obtained from a human donor in good health.

The chain is built from TRBV27 and TRBJ1-4, with 8 bases that match TRBD1. CDR1 and CDR2 from the germline V gene are MNHEY and SMNVEV (reference sequence). V trimming: 5 bases; J trimming: 10 bases; junction bases outside the gene matches: 9. The CDR3 loop spans 14 amino acids. The CDR3 protein is CASSPDRVRGKLFF. The CDR3 DNA follows: TGTGCCAGCAGTCCGGACAGGGTTAGGGGAAAACTGTTTTTT.

This rearrangement joins TRBV7-2 to TRBJ2-4; D is unresolved. The CDR3 has 15 amino acids. In germline, CDR1 is SGHTA, CDR2 FQGNSA. V lost 4 bases and J lost 4, with 14 bases in between. The CDR3 protein is CASSSSTVVKNIQYF. Written as DNA, the CDR3 is TGTGCCAGCAGCTCCAGTACAGTGGTTAAAAACATTCAGTACTTC.

V gene TRBV4-2 combines with J gene TRBJ2-2, with 11 bases identical to TRBD1. V gave up 1 base and J gave up 6 bases; unmatched junction bases: 7. The CDR3 totals 17 residues. Germline CDR1 LGHNA, CDR2 YNFKEQ. CDR3 nucleotide sequence: TGTGCCAGCAGCCAAGGGGACAGGGGGGATCGATCCGGGGAGCTGTTTTTT. Protein sequence: CASSQGDRGDRSGELFF.

The chain has TRBV7-2 and TRBJ2-7, with D unclear. V lost 5 bases, J lost 4 bases, and 12 bases lay in between. The CDR3 loop spans 13 amino acids. Germline values: CDR1 SGHTA, CDR2 FQGNSA. In DNA, the CDR3 is TGTGCCAGCAGCCCGAATACCGGGTACGAGCAGTACTTC. It translates to CASSPNTGYEQYF.

This clone was detected only once. This chain joins TRBV7-2 and TRBJ1-5, with a tentative D call TRBD1 (5 bases). Germline V gene lookup returns CDR1 SGHTA and CDR2 FQGNSA. Between the trimmed V and J ends, which lost 0 bases and 6 bases, there was a span of 21 bases. The CDR3 is 18 amino acids. The CDR3 is CASSLAPPGVRPIQPQHF. The CDR3 coding sequence is TGTGCCAGCAGCTTAGCTCCCCCGGGGGTCAGACCCATTCAGCCCCAGCATTTT.

This chain connects TRBV5-8 to TRBJ2-5; the D gene is possibly TRBD1 (5 bases). The CDR3 covers 14 residues. Germline assignment: CDR1 SGHTS and CDR2 YDEGEE. The germline V and J ends were trimmed by 0 bases and 4 bases, with 10 bases remaining between them. CDR3 protein: CASSLGQFSETQYF. In DNA, the CDR3 is TGTGCCAGCAGCTTGGGACAGTTTTCAGAGACCCAGTACTTC. The full variable domain, completed using reference TRBV5-8 and TRBJ2-5, is EAGVTQSPTHLIKTRGQQATLRCSPISGHTSVYWYQQALGLGLQFLLWYDEGEERNRGNFPPRFSGRQFPNYSSELNVNALELEDSALYLCASSLGQFSETQYFGPGTRLLVL.

J is TRBJ2-7 and V is TRBV19; perhaps TRBD2 as D (5 bases). Germline V CDR1 and CDR2: LNHDA, SQIVND (reference sequence). Trimming removed 2 bases from V and 1 base from J, with 9 bases in between. CDR3 length: 14 residues. DNA of the CDR3: TGTGCCAGTAGTATAAAGAGGGAGTCCTACGAGCAGTACTTC. Translated: CASSIKRESYEQYF.

The gene calls are TRBV7-9 and TRBJ1-5; 8 bases align to TRBD1. This CDR3 is 18 amino acids long. J was trimmed by 1 base and V by 2 bases; bases with no gene match: 10. The germline V gene has CDR1 SEHNR and CDR2 FQNEAQ (reference sequence). CDR3 residues: CASSLSGQGTWSNQPQHF. DNA for the CDR3: TGTGCCAGCAGCTTATCAGGACAGGGTACTTGGAGCAATCAGCCCCAGCATTTT.

V gene TRBV7-9 combines with J gene TRBJ2-7, with D possibly TRBD2 on 5 matching bases. V was trimmed by 1 base and J by 6 bases, leaving 10 bases between them. The CDR3 runs to 13 residues. Germline loops: CDR1 SEHNR, CDR2 FQNEAQ (reference sequence). The CDR3, as DNA: TGTGCCAGCAGCTTAGAGGAGGAGAGCGAGCAGTACTTC. Translation gives CASSLEEESEQYF.

The chain joins TRBV4-1 to TRBJ2-7; D not resolved. With 2 bases removed from V and 6 bases from J, the gap between germline ends came to 17 bases. Looked up from germline, CDR1 is MGHRA and CDR2 is YSYEKL. This CDR3 is built from 15 residues. The CDR3 DNA sequence: TGCGCCAGCAGCCAATCCAGGATCTCCACCTTCGAGCAGTACTTC. Protein: CASSQSRISTFEQYF.

The chain recombines TRBV4-1 with TRBJ1-6, with TRBD1 matching 10 bases. Looked up from germline, CDR1 is MGHRA and CDR2 is YSYEKL. Losses at the gene ends were 3 bases for V and 7 bases for J; bases not matched to a gene: 3. The CDR3 length is 15 residues. The CDR3 protein is CASSHLTGGNSPLHF. CDR3 nucleotides: TGCGCCAGCAGCCATTTGACAGGGGGCAATTCACCCCTCCACTTT.

The chain is built from TRBV7-9 and TRBJ2-6; possibly TRBD2 for D (6 bases). The CDR3 totals 16 residues. Germline V gene sequence: CDR1 SEHNR, CDR2 FQNEAQ (reference sequence). Deletions cut 1 base from V and 0 bases from J, with 7 bases between. The CDR3 DNA follows: TGTGCCAGCAGCTTAGGCGGGATCTCTGGGGCCAACGTCCTGACTTTC. Protein product: CASSLGGISGANVLTF.

The genes are TRBV7-6 and TRBJ1-4; D is perhaps TRBD1 (5 bases). Germline lookup yields CDR1 SGHVS and CDR2 FNYEAQ. The length of the CDR3 is 14 residues. Trimming took off 6 bases at V and 8 bases at J, with 16 bases between the two ends. The chain's CDR3 is CASSLGQGREKLFF. The CDR3 region has the DNA TGTGCCAGCAGTCTCGGGCAGGGAAGGGAAAAACTGTTTTTT.

The chain links TRBV5-1 to TRBJ2-5; 9 nucleotides align to TRBD2. Trimming removed 0 bases from V and 4 bases from J; junction bases left unmatched: 4. Germline CDR1 reads SGHRS; CDR2 reads YFSETQ. The length of the CDR3 is 15 residues. The chain's CDR3 is CASSLVAGAGETQYF. Written as DNA, the CDR3 is TGCGCCAGCAGCTTGGTAGCGGGGGCAGGAGAGACCCAGTACTTC.

The chain couples TRBV6-5 to TRBJ1-1; 7 positions agree with TRBD1. Trimming took 5 bases from V and 5 from J; bases not matched to a gene: 2. Per germline, CDR1 MNHEY and CDR2 SVGAGI. The CDR3 sequence is 12 residues long. The CDR3 reads CASSSRGTEAFF. The CDR3 DNA follows: TGTGCCAGCAGTAGCAGGGGGACTGAAGCTTTCTTT.

This chain uses TRBV6-6 with TRBJ1-1; D remains unclear. Trimming took off 5 bases at V and 1 base at J, with 5 bases between the two ends. The CDR3 is made up of 12 amino acids. The germline V gene encodes CDR1 MNHNY and CDR2 SVGAGI (reference sequence). In nucleotides, the CDR3 is TGTGCCAGCAGTACAGAGAACACTGAAGCTTTCTTT. This translates into CASSTENTEAFF.

V gene TRBV11-2 combines with J gene TRBJ2-7, with TRBD2 identical over 9 bases. J was trimmed by 2 bases and V by 7 bases; bases with no gene match: 12. CDR3 length equals 16 residues. Germline CDR1 SGHAT, CDR2 FQNNGV. The CDR3 is CASTREPVAGAYEQYF. The DNA for the CDR3 is TGTGCCAGCACCAGAGAACCAGTAGCGGGGGCCTACGAGCAGTACTTC. The variable domain in full, completed from reference TRBV11-2 and TRBJ2-7, reads EAGVAQSPRYKIIEKRQSVAFWCNPISGHATLYWYQQILGQGPKLLIQFQNNGVVDDSQLPKDRFSAERLKGVDSTLKIQPAKLEDSAVYLCASTREPVAGAYEQYFGPGTRLTVT.

The chain carries TRBV19 and TRBJ2-7; D not resolved. The CDR3 totals 17 residues. V lost 5 bases to trimming and J lost 2 bases, with 22 bases between them. Germline V gene sequence: CDR1 LNHDA, CDR2 SQIVND (reference sequence). The CDR3 sequence is CASSHSELSGPPYEQYF. The CDR3 DNA reads TGTGCCAGTAGTCATTCTGAATTGAGTGGGCCCCCCTACGAGCAGTACTTC.

This rearrangement joins TRBV29-1 to TRBJ1-2, with D perhaps matching TRBD1 (5 bases). CDR3 length: 12 amino acids. Germline V gene sequence: CDR1 SQVTM, CDR2 ANQGSEA. Trimming took off 2 bases at V and 5 bases at J, with 9 bases between the two ends. This CDR3 is CSVEYRSYGYTF. The CDR3 DNA sequence: TGCAGCGTTGAATACAGGTCTTATGGCTACACCTTC.

The chain couples TRBV6-6 to TRBJ1-2, with 7 bases aligning to TRBD1. The CDR3 has 13 residues. Trimming took 7 bases from V and 1 from J; bases not matched to a gene: 3. Germline CDR1 and CDR2: MNHNY and SVGAGI (reference sequence). The DNA of the CDR3 is TGTGCCAGCAATGACAGGGTTAACTATGGCTACACCTTC. Protein sequence: CASNDRVNYGYTF.

The V call is TRBV7-8, the J call TRBJ2-3; D is unresolved. This CDR3 region has 12 residues. CDR1 is SGHVS, CDR2 FQNEAQ, per germline. V was shortened by 5 bases and J by 4 bases, with 7 bases between the two germline ends. CDR3 nucleotide sequence: TGTGCCAGCAGCGTTGAGGCAGATACGCAGTATTTT. Its translation: CASSVEADTQYF.

The gene calls are TRBV5-8 and TRBJ1-2; D is ambiguous. In germline, CDR1 is SGHTS, CDR2 YDEGEE. CDR3 length equals 14 residues. V lost 2 bases, J lost 6 bases, and 14 bases lay in between. The CDR3 DNA follows: TGTGCCAGCAGCTTAGTCCTGGTGAGGGATGGCTACACCTTC. Protein: CASSLVLVRDGYTF.

This chain joins TRBV2 and TRBJ1-5, with D possibly being TRBD1 (5 bases). Germline V CDR1 and CDR2: SNHLY, FYNNEI. This CDR3 has 17 residues. Trimming took off 4 bases at V and 2 bases at J, with 18 bases between the two ends. The CDR3 reads CASSGVRASTGNQPQHF. The CDR3 nucleotides are TGTGCCAGCAGTGGGGTCAGAGCGTCGACAGGCAATCAGCCCCAGCATTTT.

This chain's CDR3 is CATSRDMGTTERDTQYF. The CDR3 region has the DNA TGTGCCACCAGCAGAGATATGGGGACAACCGAAAGGGATACGCAGTATTTT. The J gene is TRBJ2-3, the V gene TRBV15, with D perhaps TRBD1 (6 bases). The V gene's germline CDR1 is LNHNV and CDR2 YYDKDF (reference sequence). V was trimmed by 0 bases and J by 6 bases, leaving 19 bases between them. The CDR3 has 17 amino acids.

The chain recombines TRBV6-5 with TRBJ1-1; perhaps TRBD1 as D (6 bases). CDR3 size: 13 residues. V lost 2 bases and J lost 8, with 12 bases in between. Germline V gene sequence: CDR1 MNHEY, CDR2 SVGAGI. The CDR3 sequence: CASSYRDRTEAFF. The CDR3 region has the DNA TGTGCCAGCAGTTACCGAGACAGGACCGAAGCTTTCTTT.